This TCR beta chain is from a study of blood T cell repertoires in COVID-19. Turning to the study itself: Both acute and convalescent COVID-19 samples were obtained from the United States, Italy and Spain. PBMCs, B-cell-depleted T cells, or T cells provided the cDNA or gDNA that made up the material.

Authors' analysis steps: Reference gene primer amplification gave estimated nucleated cell counts. Measured with immunoSEQ multiplex PCR; TCRdb has only the in-frame clones, and not every one. For V, J and clone size, that table is used; D and trimming come from the DNA. This sample has 150,000 to 200,000 clones, with 70% to 85% found just once. This CDR3 has 13 residues. The V end lost 8 bases, the J end lost 5 bases, and 13 bases lay between the germline ends. Germline CDR1 is ENHRY and CDR2 is SYGVKD. The receptor comes from a woman aged 30 to 39 with acute or convalescent COVID-19. This chain connects TRBV10-3 to TRBJ2-1; D might be TRBD1 (7 bases). The sequenced sample was peripheral blood. CDR3 in DNA: TGTGCCATCGGGGGGACAGATAACAATGAGCAGTTCTTC. This gives the protein CAIGGTDNNEQFF.